This TCR beta chain was captured by sequencing in a study of Ad26.COV2.S vaccination and SARS-CoV-2 variants. The table came from immunoSEQ multiplex PCR; TCRdb's copy has only in-frame clones and leaves some out. The profile shows hundreds of thousands of clones, roughly 87% of them singletons. A word on this clone: Its cognate antigen is unknown.

Stated treatment: around 19 received Ad26.COV2.S at low or high dose, single or two shots; several received placebo; per-sample allocation not given. Samples analyzed were those drawn on day 63 after the first vaccine or placebo injection. CDR3 length equals 14 residues. The ends were cut back, 5 bases at V and 0 bases at J, with 10 bases in the middle. Germline CDR1 and CDR2: LGHDT and YNNKEL (reference sequence). General study points: Non-spike TCR breadth did not differ much between vaccine and placebo recipients. Placebo recipients had lower spike-specific TCR breadth than vaccine recipients.

The receptor's source is a person aged 18 to 59 who received the Ad26.COV2.S COVID-19 vaccine or a placebo. The chain links TRBV3-1 (or the pseudogene TRBV3-2) to TRBJ1-1; D uncertain. This specimen consisted of peripheral blood, obtained in a trial of Ad26.COV2.S vaccine versus placebo. The CDR3 DNA reads as TGTGCCAGCAGCAAGATTTGGGTGAACACTGAAGCTTTCTTT. Translating it yields CASSKIWVNTEAFF.